A selection of T cell receptor beta chains follows, all from one sample in a study of blood T cell repertoires in COVID-19. Clones were read by immunoSEQ multiplex PCR, and TCRdb kept only the in-frame ones, dropping some. The sample comprises some 76,000 clones, approximately 78% of which are singletons, and 25% to 30% rests with the top ten. The sample comprised peripheral blood. The receptors shown here come from a human donor in a cohort sampled during active COVID-19. Each CDR3 is given with its conserved first and last residue. Each record gives: J gene, V gene, clone size, D gene, CDR3 protein, CDR3 DNA. D genes are given only for firm matches. The size field is filled for only some rows; it gives once, few, many or a size class.

>TRBJ2-2|TRBV7-2|few|TRBD2
CASSLVVGGGLPGELFF
TGTGCCAGCAGCTTAGTAGTCGGCGGGGGGCTACCCGGGGAGCTGTTTTTT
>TRBJ2-7|TRBV5-6|.|TRBD1
CASSLLRDREDEQYF
TGTGCCAGCAGCTTATTGAGGGACAGGGAAGACGAGCAGTACTTC
>TRBJ2-5|TRBV4-2|once|TRBD2
CASSPPPSGGAGETQYF
TGTGCCAGCAGCCCCCCCCCTAGCGGGGGGGCCGGGGAGACCCAGTACTTC
>TRBJ1-1|TRBV4-1|few|.
CASSPGSKLLAFF
TGCGCCAGCAGCCCCGGGAGTAAACTGCTAGCTTTCTTT
>TRBJ2-1|TRBV6-1|.|.
CASSDGQTYNEQFF
TGTGCCAGCAGTGACGGACAGACCTACAATGAGCAGTTCTTC
>TRBJ2-3|TRBV4-2|.|.
CASSQAGATGGTDTQYF
TGTGCCAGCAGCCAAGCGGGAGCTACGGGGGGCACAGATACGCAGTATTTT
>TRBJ2-1|TRBV3-1/TRBV3-2|.|.
CASSQDSGDFLSSYNEQFF
TGTGCCAGCAGCCAAGATAGCGGCGACTTCCTGAGCTCCTACAATGAGCAGTTCTTC
>TRBJ1-2|TRBV6-2/TRBV6-3|.|.
CASSYPLRGGRHGYTF
TGTGCCAGCAGTTACCCGTTGAGGGGGGGGCGGCATGGCTACACCTTC
>TRBJ2-7|TRBV18|once|.
CASSPLSSYEQYF
TGTGCCAGCTCACCCCTGTCTTCCTACGAGCAGTACTTC
>TRBJ2-7|TRBV5-8|.|TRBD1
CASSQTGSYEQYF
TGTGCCAGCAGCCAGACAGGGTCCTACGAGCAGTACTTC
>TRBJ1-1|TRBV7-9|few|TRBD1
CASSFQGAGTEAFF
TGTGCCAGCAGCTTCCAGGGGGCTGGCACTGAAGCTTTCTTT
>TRBJ2-7|TRBV29-1|once|TRBD2
CSAGKRGYEQYF
TGCAGCGCCGGAAAGCGGGGCTACGAGCAGTACTTC
>TRBJ2-6|TRBV7-3|.|.
CASSPQDSGANVLTF
TGTGCCAGCAGCCCTCAGGACTCTGGGGCCAACGTCCTGACTTTC
>TRBJ2-5|TRBV28|.|TRBD2
CASSLRLAGIQETQYF
TGTGCCAGCAGTTTGAGGCTAGCGGGGATCCAAGAGACCCAGTACTTC
>TRBJ2-3|TRBV2|.|TRBD2
CASSDGGATDTQYF
TGTGCCAGCAGTGACGGGGGGGCGACAGATACGCAGTATTTT
>TRBJ1-1|TRBV7-9|.|.
CASSFMAKNTEAFF
TGTGCCAGCAGCTTTATGGCCAAGAACACTGAAGCTTTCTTT
>TRBJ1-4|TRBV9|.|.
CASSITGTNEKLFF
TGTGCCAGCAGCATTACAGGGACCAATGAAAAACTGTTTTTT